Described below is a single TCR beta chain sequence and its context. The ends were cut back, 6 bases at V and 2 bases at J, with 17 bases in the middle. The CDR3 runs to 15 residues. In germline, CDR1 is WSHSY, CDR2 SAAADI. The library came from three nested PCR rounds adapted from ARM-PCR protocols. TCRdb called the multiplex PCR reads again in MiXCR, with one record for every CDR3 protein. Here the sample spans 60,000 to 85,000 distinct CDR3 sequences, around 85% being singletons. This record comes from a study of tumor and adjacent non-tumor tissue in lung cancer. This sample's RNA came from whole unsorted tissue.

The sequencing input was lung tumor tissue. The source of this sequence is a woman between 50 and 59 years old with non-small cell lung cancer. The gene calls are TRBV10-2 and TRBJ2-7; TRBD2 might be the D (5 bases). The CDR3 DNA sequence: TGCGCCAGCAGGAGGAGAGGGCCTAAGACCTACGAGCAGTACTTC. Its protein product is CASRRRGPKTYEQYF.